The table lists the clone carrying this T cell receptor (beta chain) with a count of one. Its antigen is not identified. This sample is part of a study of blood T cells in healthy people across ages. Whole-study findings and limits: Unsorted PBMCs blocked a conclusive comparison of naive and antigen-experienced cells. Diversity was higher, and naive CD4+ cells more numerous, in long-lived donors than in aged donors. CMV infection status of these donors was not known.

Through a sample-barcoded 5' primer and a J-beta primer mix, a second PCR was run for roughly 7 to 11 cycles. TCRdb passed the 5' RACE reads through MiXCR, listing each CDR3 protein once. The sample records about 570,000 distinct CDR3 sequences, roughly 29% being singletons. Germline V lookup: CDR1 KGHDR, CDR2 SFDVKD. The CDR3 covers 14 residues. The genes are TRBV24-1 and TRBJ2-5, with 9 nucleotides matching TRBD2. The J call may be wrong; the DNA end is better matched by TRBJ2-1. This clonotype was sampled from a woman aged 70 to 79 in good health. Specimen: blood. CDR3 residues: CATSRGGGANEQFF. As DNA, the CDR3 is TGTGCCACCAGTCGAGGCGGGGGGGCGAATGAGCAGTTCTTC.